The 27 T cell receptor beta chains below were found in one sample sequenced in a study of blood T cell repertoires in COVID-19. Method: immunoSEQ multiplex PCR; TCRdb's copy keeps in-frame clones and lacks some. The data contain 30,000 to 40,000 clones, approximately 87% of them singletons. Sequenced material: peripheral blood. The source is an elderly man with active COVID-19.

The CDR3 loop reads CASSLGLGAGVGTSEQYF. CDR3 bases: TGTGCCAGCAGCTTAGGTTTAGGGGCGGGAGTAGGGACCAGCGAGCAGTACTTC. The rearrangement uses TRBV7-8 and TRBJ2-7, with 7 bases that match TRBD2. V dropped 1 base and J dropped 6; count of bases not matched to a gene: 18. Germline CDR1 and CDR2: SGHVS and FQNEAQ. The CDR3 sequence is 18 residues long.

V usage is TRBV7-8 and J usage is TRBJ2-1, with TRBD1 matching 12 bases. V lost 7 bases to trimming and J lost 7 bases; unmatched junction nucleotides: 5. CDR3 length: 14 residues. Germline lookup yields CDR1 SGHVS and CDR2 FQNEAQ. The CDR3, as DNA: TGTGCCAGCACCCGGGACAGGGGGCGGAATGAGCAGTTCTTC. This translates into CASTRDRGRNEQFF.

The J gene is TRBJ1-1, the V gene TRBV29-1; D not resolved. Trimming stripped 4 bases from V and 4 bases from J, with 7 bases between. This CDR3 has 11 residues. CDR1 is SQVTM, CDR2 ANQGSEA, per germline. The CDR3 DNA sequence: TGCAGCGTTGTGAGGGCCACTGAAGCTTTCTTT. Translating gives CSVVRATEAFF.

The chain recombines TRBV5-4 with TRBJ2-7; TRBD1 matches at 7 bases. There are 15 residues in the CDR3. Germline V gene lookup returns CDR1 SGHNT and CDR2 YYREEE (reference sequence). The V and J ends lost 4 bases and 0 bases, in that order; junction bases with no gene match: 7. The CDR3 nucleotides are TGTGCCAGCAGCCCGGACAGGAGAAGCTCCTACGAGCAGTACTTC. Translating it yields CASSPDRRSSYEQYF.

This sequence joins TRBV28 and TRBJ1-2, with D possibly TRBD1 on 5 matching bases. Germline CDR1 and CDR2: MDHEN and SYDVKM. This CDR3 region has 14 residues. With 3 bases removed from V and 6 bases from J, the gap between germline ends came to 14 bases. CDR3 loop: CASSLPGRKDGYTF. The CDR3 DNA reads as TGTGCCAGCAGTTTGCCAGGGAGGAAAGATGGCTACACCTTC.

CDR3 coding DNA: TGTGCCAGCAGTTTACACTTATACGAGCAGTACTTC. Encoded protein: CASSLHLYEQYF. The chain carries TRBV28 and TRBJ2-7; no clear D. The CDR3 totals 12 residues. V shed 2 bases and J shed 4 bases, with 6 bases lying between them. In germline, CDR1 is MDHEN, CDR2 SYDVKM.

The CDR3 loop reads CASSSGIRQGLRFDQPQHF. CDR3 in DNA: TGTGCCAGCTCCTCCGGAATAAGACAGGGCTTAAGATTCGATCAGCCCCAGCATTTT. The genes are TRBV18 and TRBJ1-5; TRBD1 agrees at 7 bases. J gave up 5 bases and V 6 bases, and 22 bases lay outside the gene matches. The CDR3 covers 19 residues. Germline V lookup: CDR1 KGHSH, CDR2 LQKENI.

This clone was observed a single time. The genes are TRBV11-2 and TRBJ2-1, with 9 bases that match TRBD2. Germline CDR1 and CDR2: SGHAT and FQNNGV. The length of the CDR3 is 19 residues. J gave up 7 bases and V 5 bases, and 21 bases lay outside the gene matches. CDR3 DNA sequence: TGTGCCAGCAGCCAGTATCAGGCCACCCGGACTAGCGTTAATAATGAGCAGTTCTTC. This sequence encodes CASSQYQATRTSVNNEQFF.

The V gene is TRBV24-1, the J gene TRBJ2-4; the match to TRBD1 covers 7 bases. CDR1 KGHDR and CDR2 SFDVKD come from the germline V gene. V lost 4 bases and J lost 10; bases outside the gene matches: 9. This CDR3 is built from 14 residues. The CDR3 loop is CATSEPGTDGIQYF. The CDR3 nucleotides are TGTGCCACCAGTGAACCCGGGACAGATGGGATTCAGTACTTC.

The gene calls are TRBV7-8 and TRBJ2-4; 8 bases are shared with TRBD1. This CDR3 has 15 residues. Germline lookup yields CDR1 SGHVS and CDR2 FQNEAQ. The trim removed 5 bases at V and 0 bases at J, leaving 3 bases unmatched. In nucleotides, the CDR3 is TGTGCCAGCAGCCAGACAGGGGTAGCCAAAAACATTCAGTACTTC. It translates to CASSQTGVAKNIQYF.

This clone has just a few counts. In nucleotides, the CDR3 is TGTGCCAGCAGCTCCCCGGGACAGGGGGCTTACGAGCAGTACTTC. Translated, it gives CASSSPGQGAYEQYF. V is TRBV5-4 and J is TRBJ2-7, with 12 positions matching TRBD1. In germline, CDR1 is SGHNT, CDR2 YYREEE (reference sequence). The CDR3 is 15 residues long. The ends lost 3 bases at V and 4 bases at J; junction bases unmatched: 5.

This clone came up a few times. The J gene is TRBJ2-3, the V gene TRBV10-2; TRBD2 agrees at 12 bases. The CDR3 spans 17 residues. V lost 2 bases, J lost 4 bases, and 7 bases stayed unmatched. Per the germline V gene, CDR1 is WSHSY and CDR2 is SAAADI. CDR3: CASSEPRTSGKADTQYF. CDR3 nucleotides: TGCGCCAGCAGTGAGCCCCGGACTAGCGGGAAGGCAGATACGCAGTATTTT.

The rearrangement joins TRBV5-1 to TRBJ2-7; TRBD2 matches at 8 bases. Germline CDR1 reads SGHRS; CDR2 reads YFSETQ. V dropped 3 bases and J dropped 5; count of bases not matched to a gene: 4. The CDR3 runs to 13 residues. This chain's CDR3 is CASSSPTSDEQYF. CDR3 DNA: TGCGCCAGCAGCTCCCCGACTAGCGACGAGCAGTACTTC.

The chain recombines TRBV21-1 with TRBJ2-3; the DNA was not used to check the table's D call, TRBD2. TRBV21-1 is termed a pseudogene. CDR3 length: 21 amino acids. CDR3 bases: TGTGCCAGCAGCAAAGCGCTCGGGGGTCGAAAGGTCTTAGCTAGCACAGATACGCAGTATTTT. The encoded protein is CASSKALGGRKVLASTDTQYF.

J is TRBJ2-7 and V is TRBV28; 9 positions agree with TRBD2. Trimming removed 8 bases from V and 5 bases from J; junction bases left unmatched: 10. Germline V gives CDR1 MDHEN, CDR2 SYDVKM. The CDR3 consists of 14 residues. This chain's CDR3 is CASSLGLANNEQYF. DNA for the CDR3: TGTGCCAGCTCCCTCGGACTAGCGAACAACGAGCAGTACTTC. Full variable domain (outside the CDR3, taken from reference TRBV28 and TRBJ2-7): DVKVTQSSRYLVKRTGEKVFLECVQDMDHENMFWYRQDPGLGLRLIYFSYDVKMKEKGDIPEGYSVSREKKERFSLILESASTNQTSMYLCASSLGLANNEQYFGPGTRLTVT.

The rearrangement uses TRBV9 and TRBJ2-1, with 9 bases aligning to TRBD2. Germline V gene data show CDR1 as SGDLS and CDR2 as YYNGEE. This CDR3 comprises 15 residues. V gave up 4 bases and J gave up 1 base; unmatched junction bases: 3. The CDR3 reads CASSYSGSSYNEQFF. The DNA of the CDR3 is TGTGCCAGCAGCTATAGCGGGAGTTCCTACAATGAGCAGTTCTTC.

V usage is TRBV7-9 and J usage is TRBJ2-1; possible D gene TRBD2, 6 bases. The CDR3 runs 15 residues. Germline loops: CDR1 SEHNR, CDR2 FQNEAQ (reference sequence). The V end lost 4 bases, the J end lost 0 bases, and 10 bases lay between the germline ends. CDR3 protein: CASSWDLSSYNEQFF. CDR3 nucleotide sequence: TGTGCCAGCAGCTGGGACTTGAGCTCCTACAATGAGCAGTTCTTC.

In its sample, this clone was seen a few times. The rearrangement joins TRBV12-3 or TRBV12-4 to TRBJ2-2; unclear D gene. The length of the CDR3 is 13 residues. The V end was cut by 4 bases, the J end by 4 bases, with 7 bases between. Here the CDR3 DNA reads TGTGCCAGCAGTTATGACTCCACCGGGGAGCTGTTTTTT. This codes for CASSYDSTGELFF.

V gene TRBV6-6 combines with J gene TRBJ1-1; possible D gene TRBD1, 6 bases. V was trimmed by 2 bases and J by 1 base, leaving 11 bases between them. CDR1 MNHNY and CDR2 SVGAGI come from the germline V gene (reference sequence). CDR3 length: 15 residues. The chain's CDR3 is CASSYRQQGNTEAFF. The DNA for the CDR3 is TGTGCCAGCAGTTACCGTCAACAGGGGAACACTGAAGCTTTCTTT.

The J gene is TRBJ1-5, the V gene TRBV18; no firm D call. The CDR3 is made up of 14 amino acids. Deletions cut 4 bases from V and 4 bases from J, with 11 bases between. Per the germline V gene, CDR1 is KGHSH and CDR2 is LQKENI. The CDR3 spells CASSQAIGNQPQHF. The CDR3 region has the DNA TGTGCCAGCTCACAGGCCATCGGGAATCAGCCCCAGCATTTT.

The rearrangement joins TRBV5-6 to TRBJ1-2, with 7 positions matching TRBD1. The CDR3 loop spans 15 amino acids. Losses at the gene ends were 4 bases for V and 3 bases for J; bases not matched to a gene: 9. Germline values: CDR1 SGHDT, CDR2 YYEEEE. The CDR3 DNA follows: TGTGCCAGCAGCCCAGGACAGGTTAGGTACTATGGCTACACCTTC. This codes for CASSPGQVRYYGYTF.

As DNA, the CDR3 is TGTGCCAGCAGTTTAGTCCCCCTATCCTACGAGCAGTACTTC. It codes for CASSLVPLSYEQYF. The rearrangement links TRBV28 to TRBJ2-7; D call uncertain. Germline V gives CDR1 MDHEN, CDR2 SYDVKM. The V end was cut by 2 bases, the J end by 1 base, with 9 bases between. The CDR3 runs to 14 residues. Looking up the rest from reference TRBV28 and TRBJ2-7 gives the full variable domain: DVKVTQSSRYLVKRTGEKVFLECVQDMDHENMFWYRQDPGLGLRLIYFSYDVKMKEKGDIPEGYSVSREKKERFSLILESASTNQTSMYLCASSLVPLSYEQYFGPGTRLTVT.

The CDR3 DNA is TGCGCCAGCAGTGAGAGACTAGCGGTGGGCACAGATACGCAGTATTTT. It codes for CASSERLAVGTDTQYF. The V call is TRBV10-1, the J call TRBJ2-3, with TRBD2 matching over 9 bases. The germline CDR1 and CDR2 sequences are WNHNN and SYGVQD (reference sequence). V shed 2 bases and J 1 base; nucleotides not matched to a gene: 4. The CDR3 contains 16 residues.

This sequence joins TRBV28 and TRBJ1-3; no reliable D call. Germline loops: CDR1 MDHEN, CDR2 SYDVKM. With 6 bases removed from V and 0 bases from J, the gap between germline ends came to 9 bases. This CDR3 has 14 residues. This CDR3 is CASSLQYSGNTIYF. The CDR3 bases are TGTGCCAGCAGCCTTCAGTACTCTGGAAACACCATATATTTT.

The gene calls are TRBV28 and TRBJ2-7; 12 bases line up with TRBD2. This CDR3 is 15 amino acids long. CDR1 is MDHEN and CDR2 is SYDVKM in the germline V gene. The ends lost 6 bases at V and 6 bases at J; junction bases unmatched: 9. The CDR3 DNA reads as TGTGCCAGCAGGCAACCGGGACTAGCGGGTGTCGAGCAGTACTTC. Translation: CASRQPGLAGVEQYF.

The rearrangement links TRBV29-1 to TRBJ1-4; no firm D call. This CDR3 is 13 amino acids long. Per the germline V gene, CDR1 is SQVTM and CDR2 is ANQGSEA. The V end was cut by 7 bases, the J end by 0 bases, with 9 bases between. The CDR3 reads CSGGGATNEKLFF. As DNA, the CDR3 is TGCAGCGGGGGTGGAGCAACTAATGAAAAACTGTTTTTT. Variable domain in full (rest from reference TRBV29-1 and TRBJ1-4): SAVISQKPSRDICQRGTSLTIQCQVDSQVTMMFWYRQQPGQSLTLIATANQGSEATYESGFVIDKFPISRPNLTFSTLTVSNMSPEDSSIYLCSGGGATNEKLFFGSGTQLSVL.

This rearrangement joins TRBV28 to TRBJ2-7; D not certain. The germline V gene has CDR1 MDHEN and CDR2 SYDVKM. The CDR3 extends over 12 amino acids. Trimming removed 6 bases from V and 6 bases from J, with 12 bases in between. The CDR3 here is CASSRLSAEQYF. CDR3 DNA sequence: TGTGCCAGCAGCCGCCTATCTGCCGAGCAGTACTTC. Based on the CDR3 plus reference TRBV28 and TRBJ2-7, the full variable domain is DVKVTQSSRYLVKRTGEKVFLECVQDMDHENMFWYRQDPGLGLRLIYFSYDVKMKEKGDIPEGYSVSREKKERFSLILESASTNQTSMYLCASSRLSAEQYFGPGTRLTVT.